These 17 T cell receptor beta chains came from one sample sequenced in a study of shared clonotypes between healthy human individuals. In the naive CD8 group, cells lacked CD45RO and were positively selected for CCR7, so terminally differentiated effector memory CD45RA+ cells were left out. Using immunoSEQ multiplex PCR, the repertoire was profiled, and TCRdb retains in-frame clones only, with some absent. Among hundreds of thousands of clones listed, 95% to 97% were seen once. Sequenced material: naive CD8+ T cells sorted from blood. All receptors derive from a woman aged 30 to 39 in good health.

The chain combines TRBV28 with TRBJ2-5; perhaps TRBD1 as D (6 bases). Trimming left V 5 bases short and J 2 bases short, with 12 bases between. The CDR3 sequence is 14 residues long. Germline loops: CDR1 MDHEN, CDR2 SYDVKM. CDR3: CASSTGWGQETQYF. The DNA of the CDR3 is TGTGCCAGCAGTACAGGGTGGGGGCAAGAGACCCAGTACTTC.

This chain joins TRBV5-4 and TRBJ1-1; D is perhaps TRBD1 (5 bases). Deletions cut 3 bases from V and 3 bases from J, with 15 bases between. Germline CDR1 SGHNT, CDR2 YYREEE (reference sequence). This CDR3 region has 15 residues. The CDR3 protein is CASSWGRVGYTEAFF. The CDR3 nucleotides read TGTGCCAGCAGCTGGGGCAGGGTGGGGTACACTGAAGCTTTCTTT.

About this clone itself: Distinct nucleotide sequences in the sample also encode this CDR3. The chain uses TRBV19 and TRBJ2-4, with 7 bases matching TRBD1. V shed 3 bases, J shed 0 bases, and the junction held 2 bases outside the gene matches. The CDR3 consists of 15 residues. Germline V CDR1 and CDR2: LNHDA, SQIVND (reference sequence). CDR3 bases: TGTGCCAGTAGTATTTACAGGGGAGCCAAAAACATTCAGTACTTC. It codes for CASSIYRGAKNIQYF.

The chain joins TRBV5-4 to TRBJ1-1, with unresolved D. The CDR3 totals 15 residues. Trimming removed 0 bases at V and 5 bases at J, with 14 bases between. Germline V gives CDR1 SGHNT, CDR2 YYREEE (reference sequence). The CDR3 protein is CASSLGAGFRTEAFF. For the CDR3, the DNA is TGTGCCAGCAGCTTGGGTGCGGGGTTTCGAACTGAAGCTTTCTTT.

The table lists this clone with a count of one. The CDR3 loop reads CASRYGGQETQYF. The CDR3 DNA is TGCGCCAGCAGGTACGGGGGGCAAGAGACCCAGTACTTC. The chain uses TRBV5-1 and TRBJ2-5, with TRBD2 matching over 7 bases. Germline-derived CDR1 and CDR2 are SGHRS and YFSETQ. V was clipped by 5 bases and J by 2 bases; unmatched bases: 3. The CDR3 is 13 residues long.

This clone has a single count. The J gene is TRBJ2-1, the V gene TRBV27; D might be TRBD1 or TRBD2, each matching 5 bases. The CDR3 is 15 residues long. V shed 6 bases and J shed 8 bases, with 20 bases lying between them. Per germline, CDR1 MNHEY and CDR2 SMNVEV (reference sequence). CDR3 in DNA: TGTGCCAGCAGGACGAGGGCCACGATGGGGGATGAGCAGTTCTTC. As protein: CASRTRATMGDEQFF.

The J gene is TRBJ2-1, the V gene TRBV7-9, with 9 bases aligning to TRBD2. V lost 5 bases, J lost 9 bases, and 14 bases stayed unmatched. CDR1 and CDR2 from the germline V gene are SEHNR and FQNEAQ (reference sequence). The CDR3 runs 16 residues. The CDR3 nucleotides are TGTGCCAGCAGCCCGGCGGCGGGAGGGCCGACATCTGAGCAGTTCTTC. It codes for CASSPAAGGPTSEQFF. Full variable domain (missing parts from reference TRBV7-9 and TRBJ2-1): DTGVSQNPRHKITKRGQNVTFRCDPISEHNRLYWYRQTLGQGPEFLTYFQNEAQLEKSRLLSDRFSAERPKGSFSTLEIQRTEQGDSAMYLCASSPAAGGPTSEQFFGPGTRLTVL.

This chain joins TRBV7-9 and TRBJ2-2; maybe TRBD2 (5 bases). Germline values: CDR1 SEHNR, CDR2 FQNEAQ (reference sequence). V was clipped by 1 base and J by 4 bases, with 10 bases between them. The CDR3 consists of 15 residues. The CDR3 DNA is TGTGCCAGCAGCTTAGGAGGGCGCGGCACCGGGGAGCTGTTTTTT. Its translation is CASSLGGRGTGELFF.

The chain combines TRBV7-9 with TRBJ2-3; TRBD2 agrees at 14 bases. The CDR3 has 17 amino acids. V lost 5 bases to trimming and J lost 3 bases; unmatched junction nucleotides: 7. Germline V gene sequence: CDR1 SEHNR, CDR2 FQNEAQ (reference sequence). The CDR3 DNA sequence: TGTGCCAGCAGCCCGGGACTAGCGGGAGATAGAACAGATACGCAGTATTTT. This codes for CASSPGLAGDRTDTQYF.

The chain carries TRBV28 and TRBJ2-7, with D possibly being TRBD1 (6 bases). The CDR3 has 14 residues. From germline, CDR1 is MDHEN and CDR2 SYDVKM. V dropped 3 bases and J dropped 4 bases, with 13 bases sitting between them. CDR3 sequence: CASSFEGRGYEQYF. The CDR3 DNA reads TGTGCCAGCAGTTTTGAAGGCAGGGGTTACGAGCAGTACTTC.

The CDR3 DNA sequence: TGTGCCAGCTCCCCCGGGACGGGGGACGGGCATGAGCAGTTCTTC. Translating gives CASSPGTGDGHEQFF. This chain connects TRBV18 to TRBJ2-1, with D possibly being TRBD2 (6 bases). The CDR3 length is 15 residues. Trimming removed 6 bases at V and 8 bases at J, with 20 bases between. Germline V CDR1 and CDR2: KGHSH, LQKENI. Drawing the rest from reference TRBV18 and TRBJ2-1, the complete variable domain is NAGVMQNPRHLVRRRGQEARLRCSPMKGHSHVYWYRQLPEEGLKFMVYLQKENIIDESGMPKERFSAEFPKEGPSILRIQQVVRGDSAAYFCASSPGTGDGHEQFFGPGTRLTVL.

The J gene is TRBJ2-7, the V gene TRBV5-5; TRBD2 is a possible D gene (6 bases). Germline V lookup: CDR1 SGHKS, CDR2 YYEKEE (reference sequence). This CDR3 contains 15 residues. Trimming stripped 6 bases from V and 3 bases from J, with 19 bases between. The CDR3 DNA follows: TGTGCCAGCACCTCCGGAACTAGCAACTACTACGAGCAGTACTTC. Translation: CASTSGTSNYYEQYF.

J is TRBJ2-3 and V is TRBV7-9; 7 bases line up with TRBD2. Germline V gene lookup returns CDR1 SEHNR and CDR2 FQNEAQ (reference sequence). CDR3 length equals 16 residues. After removal of 5 bases from V and 4 bases from J, the junction contained 12 bases not matched to a gene. In nucleotides, the CDR3 is TGTGCCAGCAGCGATAGCGGGCGGATGAACCCAGATACGCAGTATTTT. Translating it yields CASSDSGRMNPDTQYF. Looking up the rest from reference TRBV7-9 and TRBJ2-3 gives the full variable domain: DTGVSQNPRHKITKRGQNVTFRCDPISEHNRLYWYRQTLGQGPEFLTYFQNEAQLEKSRLLSDRFSAERPKGSFSTLEIQRTEQGDSAMYLCASSDSGRMNPDTQYFGPGTRLTVL.

This clone was recorded once. The chain couples TRBV9 to TRBJ2-7; weak D call: TRBD1 (5 bases). The length of the CDR3 is 14 residues. Germline CDR1 reads SGDLS; CDR2 reads YYNGEE. V was pared by 0 bases and J by 5 bases, with 12 bases between. CDR3 bases: TGTGCCAGCAGCGTAGACTATGGGGCTAACGAGCAGTACTTC. Its protein is CASSVDYGANEQYF. The variable domain in full, with the rest retrieved from reference TRBV9 and TRBJ2-7, is DSGVTQTPKHLITATGQRVTLRCSPRSGDLSVYWYQQSLDQGLQFLIQYYNGEERAKGNILERFSAQQFPDLHSELNLSSLELGDSALYFCASSVDYGANEQYFGPGTRLTVT.

The chain carries TRBV11-2 and TRBJ2-7, with TRBD2 identical over 8 bases. J was trimmed by 2 bases and V by 3 bases; bases with no gene match: 6. The CDR3 contains 15 residues. CDR1 SGHAT and CDR2 FQNNGV come from the germline V gene. The CDR3 DNA reads as TGTGCCAGCAGCTTTGCCCCCGGGGGGGCCTACGAGCAGTACTTC. Translated, it gives CASSFAPGGAYEQYF.

The chain joins TRBV7-2 to TRBJ2-7, with a possible D match to TRBD1 (5 bases). Germline assignment: CDR1 SGHTA and CDR2 FQGNSA. The CDR3 spans 11 residues. Trimming removed 7 bases from V and 6 bases from J, with 10 bases in between. Written as DNA, the CDR3 is TGTGCCAGCATTCAGGGTGGCGAGCAGTACTTC. Its protein product is CASIQGGEQYF. Full variable domain (remainder filled in from reference TRBV7-2 and TRBJ2-7): GAGVSQSPSNKVTEKGKDVELRCDPISGHTALYWYRQSLGQGLEFLIYFQGNSAPDKSGLPSDRFSAERTGGSVSTLTIQRTQQEDSAVYLCASIQGGEQYFGPGTRLTVT.

The chain combines TRBV25-1 with TRBJ2-1, with no clear D. The germline V gene encodes CDR1 MGHDK and CDR2 SYGVNS. There are 12 residues in the CDR3. V was pared by 2 bases and J by 4 bases, with 3 bases between. The CDR3 protein is CASSEGYNEQFF. CDR3 sequence (DNA): TGTGCCAGCAGTGAAGGGTACAATGAGCAGTTCTTC.